This T cell receptor beta chain was profiled in a study of T cell responses to AZD1222 COVID-19 vaccine. Study findings and constraints: Females made up more of the donors, who were largely white British, and clonal diversity may have come out too low.

Some clones are missing from TCRdb's copy, which holds only in-frame ones; the method was immunoSEQ multiplex PCR. This table has 85,000 to 95,000 clones, around 89% appearing once. This clone was recorded a few times. Its antigen remains unidentified. V was trimmed by 2 bases and J by 4 bases, leaving 6 bases between them. The germline gives CDR1 MNHEY, CDR2 SVGEGT. The CDR3 length is 12 residues. The specimen was peripheral blood, collected on day 0 of AZD1222 vaccination. The V and J genes are TRBV6-2 or TRBV6-3 and TRBJ2-7; D is uncertain. The receptor was derived from an adult in good health. The CDR3 nucleotides read TGTGCCAGCAGTTACGGACCGTACGAGCAGTACTTC. This sequence encodes CASSYGPYEQYF.